The clone carrying this T cell receptor (beta chain) came up a few times. MiXCR was run by TCRdb on the RT-PCR reads, yielding one entry per CDR3 protein. The sample records about 700,000 distinct CDR3 sequences, 12% to 15% being singletons. Sequenced: memory CD4+ T cells from blood. This sequence was found in a female donor in good health, serving as a healthy control.

The CDR3 region has the DNA TGTGCCAGCAGCTTAGAGTCTGGAAACACCATATATTTT. It encodes CASSLESGNTIYF. This chain joins TRBV7-9 and TRBJ1-3; D is ambiguous. The CDR3 covers 13 residues. Trimming removed 1 base at V and 1 base at J, with 2 bases between. Germline V gives CDR1 SEHNR, CDR2 FQNEAQ (reference sequence).